The 22 T cell receptor beta chains listed next were all sequenced from one sample in a study of response to subunit inactivated influenza vaccine. TCRdb analysed the RT-PCR reads with MiXCR anew, one entry per CDR3 protein. The sample holds roughly 670,000 distinct CDR3 sequences; around 15% are singletons and the top ten take approximately 7.6%. Material: PBMCs from blood, obtained 14 days before vaccination. The receptor source for this set is a man aged 50-60 years who received an inactivated influenza vaccine.

This clonotype was seen repeatedly, ten times or more. J is TRBJ2-7 and V is TRBV28; TRBD2 is a possible D gene (5 bases). The CDR3 consists of 14 residues. CDR1 is MDHEN, CDR2 SYDVKM, per germline. Trimming removed 5 bases at V and 7 bases at J, with 18 bases between. The CDR3 protein is CASSPQWSRREQYF. Here the CDR3 DNA reads TGTGCCAGCAGTCCCCAGTGGAGCAGGAGGGAGCAGTACTTC.

The J gene is TRBJ2-1, the V gene TRBV30; D assignment may be TRBD1 or TRBD2 (5 bases each). The CDR3 totals 12 residues. Germline V gives CDR1 GTSNPN, CDR2 SVGIG (reference sequence). V lost 2 bases, J lost 15 bases, and 17 bases lay in between. The CDR3 here is CAWSNVKGTPFF. CDR3 nucleotides: TGTGCCTGGAGTAACGTCAAAGGGACGCCGTTCTTC.

This clonotype has just a few counts. The chain employs TRBV5-1 and TRBJ2-1; 8 positions agree with TRBD1. The junction had 11 bases not matched to a gene; V was cut back by 4 bases and J by 8 bases. There are 15 residues in the CDR3. Germline assignment: CDR1 SGHRS and CDR2 YFSETQ. The CDR3 DNA reads TGCGCCAGCAGCGAAGGACAGGGTATTGGTGATGAGCAGTTCTTC. This sequence encodes CASSEGQGIGDEQFF.

The gene calls are TRBV28 and TRBJ2-7; perhaps TRBD1 as D (5 bases). Germline V lookup: CDR1 MDHEN, CDR2 SYDVKM. V was pared by 3 bases and J by 0 bases, with 18 bases between. The CDR3 is 17 residues long. This chain's CDR3 is CASSFFLQGLDSYEQYF. CDR3 bases: TGTGCCAGCAGTTTTTTTCTCCAGGGTTTGGACTCCTACGAGCAGTACTTC. Supplemented by reference TRBV28 and TRBJ2-7, the full variable domain reads DVKVTQSSRYLVKRTGEKVFLECVQDMDHENMFWYRQDPGLGLRLIYFSYDVKMKEKGDIPEGYSVSREKKERFSLILESASTNQTSMYLCASSFFLQGLDSYEQYFGPGTRLTVT.

V is TRBV7-9 and J is TRBJ1-3; D is ambiguous. From germline, CDR1 is SEHNR and CDR2 FQNEAQ (reference sequence). The CDR3 covers 15 residues. The V and J ends lost 5 bases and 0 bases respectively, with 11 bases between them. The CDR3 protein is CASSPQATSGNTIYF. The DNA for the CDR3 is TGTGCCAGCAGCCCGCAGGCGACCTCTGGAAACACCATATATTTT.

This clonotype was counted only a few times. The V gene is TRBV5-1, the J gene TRBJ2-2; 7 nucleotides line up with TRBD2. The CDR3 totals 15 residues. CDR1 SGHRS and CDR2 YFSETQ come from the germline V gene. The V segment lost 0 bases and the J segment 6 bases; nucleotides outside the gene matches: 5. The CDR3 DNA follows: TGCGCCAGCAGCTTGGCCGCGGGGGACGCCGGGGAGCTGTTTTTT. Protein sequence: CASSLAAGDAGELFF.

In this sample, this clonotype turned up many times. The chain carries TRBV4-3 and TRBJ1-1; D is unresolved. The CDR3 is 13 amino acids. V dropped 0 bases and J dropped 6 bases, with 8 bases sitting between them. Germline V gene lookup returns CDR1 LGHNA and CDR2 YSLEER. CDR3 region: CASSQDGSSEAFF. The CDR3 nucleotides are TGCGCCAGCAGCCAAGACGGATCATCTGAAGCTTTCTTT.

This clonotype was found a few times. V is TRBV7-8 and J is TRBJ2-7, with D maybe TRBD2 (7 bases). The V end lost 1 base, the J end lost 2 bases, and 15 bases lay between the germline ends. The CDR3 runs 16 residues. Germline CDR1 reads SGHVS; CDR2 reads FQNEAQ. CDR3 in DNA: TGTGCCAGCAGCTTAGTGGGGGGGCGGTCCGCCTACGAGCAGTACTTC. It specifies CASSLVGGRSAYEQYF. Full variable domain (rest looked up from reference TRBV7-8 and TRBJ2-7): GAGVSQSPRYKVAKRGQDVALRCDPISGHVSLFWYQQALGQGPEFLTYFQNEAQLDKSGLPSDRFFAERPEGSVSTLKIQRTQQEDSAVYLCASSLVGGRSAYEQYFGPGTRLTVT.

This clonotype came up a few times. The chain carries TRBV4-3 and TRBJ1-5; the match to TRBD1 covers 11 bases. Germline CDR1 and CDR2: LGHNA and YSLEER. V shed 4 bases, J shed 6 bases, and the junction held 2 bases outside the gene matches. This CDR3 is built from 14 residues. CDR3 protein: CASSRDRGVQPQHF. For the CDR3, the DNA is TGCGCCAGCAGCCGGGACAGGGGGGTTCAGCCCCAGCATTTT.

V usage is TRBV5-1 and J usage is TRBJ2-7, with unresolved D. Germline CDR1 reads SGHRS; CDR2 reads YFSETQ. The CDR3 runs to 11 residues. Trimming removed 0 bases at V and 5 bases at J, with 3 bases between. CDR3 sequence: CASSLAHEQYF. DNA for the CDR3: TGCGCCAGCAGCTTGGCCCACGAGCAGTACTTC.

The CDR3 DNA reads TGCGCCAGCAGCTTGGGTGGATTCACCACTGAAGCTTTCTTT. This translates into CASSLGGFTTEAFF. This rearrangement joins TRBV5-1 to TRBJ1-1; D gene ambiguous. The ends were cut back, 0 bases at V and 4 bases at J, with 10 bases in the middle. This CDR3 is 14 amino acids long. Germline V lookup: CDR1 SGHRS, CDR2 YFSETQ.

The V call is TRBV15, the J call TRBJ2-4, with 10 nucleotides matching TRBD2. The V and J ends lost 5 bases and 8 bases, in that order; junction bases with no gene match: 9. There are 15 residues in the CDR3. Germline V gives CDR1 LNHNV, CDR2 YYDKDF (reference sequence). CDR3 in amino acids: CATSPASGGPYIQYF. The CDR3 region has the DNA TGTGCCACCAGCCCTGCTAGCGGGGGTCCATACATTCAGTACTTC.

The chain employs TRBV20-1 and TRBJ2-5; D not resolved. The CDR3 contains 14 residues. V lost 6 bases, J lost 2 bases, and 16 bases lay in between. Germline V lookup: CDR1 DFQATT, CDR2 SNEGSKA (reference sequence). The CDR3 DNA is TGCAGTGCCCCCATCGCAAGCGAACAAGAGACCCAGTACTTC. Translated, it gives CSAPIASEQETQYF.

This clonotype was seen a handful of times. The chain couples TRBV10-2 to TRBJ2-1; 7 nucleotides align to TRBD1. The CDR3 sequence is 13 residues long. The J segment lost 7 bases and the V segment lost 4 bases, leaving 4 bases of the junction unmatched. The germline V gene encodes CDR1 WSHSY and CDR2 SAAADI. The CDR3 DNA reads as TGCGCCAGCAGTGGGACAGGACGGAATGAGCAGTTCTTC. This codes for CASSGTGRNEQFF.

The genes are TRBV7-2 and TRBJ2-3; D perhaps matches TRBD2 (6 bases). V gave up 2 bases and J gave up 2 bases, with 11 bases separating them. Germline V gives CDR1 SGHTA, CDR2 FQGNSA. The CDR3 runs to 15 residues. Here the CDR3 DNA reads TGTGCCAGCAGCTTATATCGCGGGAACACAGATACGCAGTATTTT. It yields the protein CASSLYRGNTDTQYF.

The chain couples TRBV12-2 to TRBJ2-3; TRBD1, as called in the table, went unchecked against the DNA. TRBV12-2 is marked as a pseudogene. CDR3 length: 14 residues. This CDR3 is CASRSRQSRDTQYF. CDR3 nucleotides: TGTGCAAGTCGCTCCAGACAGAGTAGGGATACGCAGTATTTT.

This chain links TRBV4-3 with TRBJ1-1, with D possibly being TRBD1 (6 bases). The CDR3 spans 13 residues. V dropped 10 bases and J dropped 1 base, with 13 bases sitting between them. Per germline, CDR1 LGHNA and CDR2 YSLEER. In DNA, the CDR3 is TGCGCCACCGCAGGGGAGAGGAACACTGAAGCTTTCTTT. Translated: CATAGERNTEAFF.

This clonotype was seen only a few times. The V call is TRBV12-3 or TRBV12-4, the J call TRBJ2-6; possibly TRBD1 for D (5 bases). Trimming stripped 4 bases from V and 0 bases from J, with 13 bases between. The length of the CDR3 is 17 residues. This CDR3 reads CASSYRFPNSGANVLTF. The CDR3 DNA reads TGTGCCAGCAGTTACAGGTTCCCTAACTCTGGGGCCAACGTCCTGACTTTC.

This clonotype occurred a few times. This chain uses TRBV5-6 with TRBJ1-5; the D gene is possibly TRBD1 (5 bases). The CDR3 consists of 14 residues. Trimming removed 4 bases from V and 1 base from J, with 9 bases in between. Looked up from germline, CDR1 is SGHDT and CDR2 is YYEEEE. CDR3 amino acids: CASSRWGSNQPQHF. Written as DNA, the CDR3 is TGTGCCAGCAGCCGGTGGGGGAGCAATCAGCCCCAGCATTTT.

Details on this clonotype: A much more abundant neighbour one base away suggests this may be a read error. The V call is TRBV12-3 or TRBV12-4, the J call TRBJ2-1; perhaps TRBD1 as D (5 bases). This CDR3 comprises 18 residues. The V and J ends lost 4 bases and 4 bases respectively, with 23 bases between them. In DNA, the CDR3 is TGTGCCAGCAGTTCCGCCGTGCGTTCCAGACAGAAATACAATGAGCAGTTCTTC. Translated: CASSSAVRSRQKYNEQFF.

The rearrangement joins TRBV7-3 to TRBJ2-3; a weak D match, TRBD2 (5 bases). This CDR3 has 15 amino acids. Trimming pared 3 bases from V and 0 bases from J, leaving 10 bases between. Germline V gene sequence: CDR1 SGHTA, CDR2 FQGTGA. The CDR3 DNA follows: TGTGCCAGCAGCTTCGGGGATCCTAGCACAGATACGCAGTATTTT. Translated: CASSFGDPSTDTQYF. The variable domain in full, completed from reference TRBV7-3 and TRBJ2-3, reads GAGVSQTPSNKVTEKGKYVELRCDPISGHTALYWYRQSLGQGPEFLIYFQGTGAADDSGLPNDRFFAVRPEGSVSTLKIQRTERGDSAVYLCASSFGDPSTDTQYFGPGTRLTVL.

The chain uses TRBV5-1 and TRBJ2-7; unclear D gene. The CDR3 totals 16 residues. V dropped 0 bases and J dropped 5 bases, with 18 bases sitting between them. The germline V gene encodes CDR1 SGHRS and CDR2 YFSETQ. The CDR3 loop reads CASSLGQRHLGDEQYF. In DNA form, the CDR3 reads TGCGCCAGCAGCTTGGGGCAGCGACATCTCGGAGACGAGCAGTACTTC.